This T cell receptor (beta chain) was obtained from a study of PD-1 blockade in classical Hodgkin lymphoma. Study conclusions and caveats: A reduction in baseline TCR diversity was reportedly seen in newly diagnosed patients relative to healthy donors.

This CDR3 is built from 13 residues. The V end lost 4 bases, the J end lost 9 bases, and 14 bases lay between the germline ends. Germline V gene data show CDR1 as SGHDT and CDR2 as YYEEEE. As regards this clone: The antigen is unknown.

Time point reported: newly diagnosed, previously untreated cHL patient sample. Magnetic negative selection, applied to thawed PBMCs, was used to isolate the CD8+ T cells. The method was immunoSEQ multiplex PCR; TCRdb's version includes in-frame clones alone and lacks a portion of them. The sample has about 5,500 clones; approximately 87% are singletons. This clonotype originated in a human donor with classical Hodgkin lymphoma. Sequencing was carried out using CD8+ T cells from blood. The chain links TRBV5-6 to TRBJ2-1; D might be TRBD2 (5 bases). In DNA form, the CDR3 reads TGTGCCAGCAGCATTGACGAGGGAGCTGAGCAGTTCTTC. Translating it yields CASSIDEGAEQFF.